This T cell receptor (beta chain) emerged from a study of cytomegalovirus exposure and HLA in healthy donors. V dropped 2 bases and J dropped 1 base, with 11 bases sitting between them. Germline V gene lookup returns CDR1 KGHSH and CDR2 LQKENI. The CDR3 loop spans 15 amino acids. Whole-study results and caveats: In a later analysis, at a false discovery rate of 0.05, roughly 18,000 TCR beta sequences were associated with HLA alleles.

Healthy bone marrow donors formed the donor group. There were likely unrecorded immune exposures, though donors were nominally healthy when sampled. The PCR employed 60 Vbeta primers together with 13 Jbeta primers. TCRdb's copy holds only in-frame clones and misses some; the assay was immunoSEQ multiplex PCR. Of some 74,000 clones in the sample, around 82% were seen once. As concerns this clone: What it binds is not known.

This TCR was sampled from a male donor in good health and CMV-seronegative. Sequenced sample: PBMCs. The chain couples TRBV18 to TRBJ2-5, with D perhaps TRBD1 (6 bases). CDR3 coding DNA: TGTGCCAGCTCACCAGGACAGCAGTTCCAAGAGACCCAGTACTTC. Amino acids: CASSPGQQFQETQYF.